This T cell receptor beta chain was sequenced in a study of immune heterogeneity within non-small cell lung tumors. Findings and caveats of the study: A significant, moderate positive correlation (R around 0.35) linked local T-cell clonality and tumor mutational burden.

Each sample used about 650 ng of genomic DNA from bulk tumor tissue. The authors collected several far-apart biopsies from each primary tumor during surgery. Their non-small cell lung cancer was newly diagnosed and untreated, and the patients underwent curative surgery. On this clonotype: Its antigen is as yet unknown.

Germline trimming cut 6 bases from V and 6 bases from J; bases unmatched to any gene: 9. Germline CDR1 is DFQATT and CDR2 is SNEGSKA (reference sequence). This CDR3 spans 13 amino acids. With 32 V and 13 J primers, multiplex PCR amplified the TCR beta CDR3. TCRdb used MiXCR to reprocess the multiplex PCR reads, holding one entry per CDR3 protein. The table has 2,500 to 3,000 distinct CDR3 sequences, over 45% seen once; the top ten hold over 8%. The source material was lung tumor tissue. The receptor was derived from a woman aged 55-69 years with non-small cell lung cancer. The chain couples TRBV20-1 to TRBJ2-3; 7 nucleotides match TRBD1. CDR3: CSAPRGHSDTQYF. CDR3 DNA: TGCAGTGCCCCTAGGGGGCACTCCGATACGCAGTATTTT.